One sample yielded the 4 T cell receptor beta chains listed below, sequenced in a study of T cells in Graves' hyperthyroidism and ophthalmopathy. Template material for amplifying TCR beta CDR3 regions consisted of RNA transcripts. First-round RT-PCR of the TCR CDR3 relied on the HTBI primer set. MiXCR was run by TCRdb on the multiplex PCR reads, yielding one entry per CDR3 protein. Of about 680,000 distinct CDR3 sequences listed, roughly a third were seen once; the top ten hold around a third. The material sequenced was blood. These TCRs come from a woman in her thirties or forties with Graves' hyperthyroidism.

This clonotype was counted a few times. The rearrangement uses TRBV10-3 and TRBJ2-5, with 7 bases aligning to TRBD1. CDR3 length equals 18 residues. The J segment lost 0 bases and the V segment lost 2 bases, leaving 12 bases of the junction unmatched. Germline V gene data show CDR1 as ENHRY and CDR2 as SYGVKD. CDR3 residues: CAISELSATGRNQETQYF. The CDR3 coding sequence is TGTGCCATCAGTGAGCTGTCGGCGACAGGGCGGAACCAAGAGACCCAGTACTTC.

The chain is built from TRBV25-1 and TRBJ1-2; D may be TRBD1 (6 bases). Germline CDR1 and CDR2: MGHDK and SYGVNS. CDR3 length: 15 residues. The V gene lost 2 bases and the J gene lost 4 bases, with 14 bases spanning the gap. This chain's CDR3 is CASSEMGGEVYGYTF. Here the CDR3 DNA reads TGTGCCAGCAGTGAAATGGGGGGCGAAGTCTATGGCTACACCTTC.

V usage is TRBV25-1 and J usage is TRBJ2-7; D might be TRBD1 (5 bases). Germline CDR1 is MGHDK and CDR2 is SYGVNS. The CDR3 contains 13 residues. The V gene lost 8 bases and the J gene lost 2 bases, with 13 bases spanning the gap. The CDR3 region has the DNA TGTGCCAGCTCTTCTGCAGGGACCTACGAGCAGTACTTC. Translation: CASSSAGTYEQYF.

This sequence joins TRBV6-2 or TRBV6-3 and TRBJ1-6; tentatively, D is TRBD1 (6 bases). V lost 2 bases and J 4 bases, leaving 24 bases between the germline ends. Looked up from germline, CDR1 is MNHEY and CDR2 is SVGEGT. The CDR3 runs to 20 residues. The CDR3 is CASSYPNGGTLKPYNSPLHF. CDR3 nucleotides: TGTGCCAGCAGTTACCCAAACGGGGGGACACTTAAACCTTATAATTCACCCCTCCACTTT.